This T cell receptor (beta chain) comes out of a study of T cells after posttransplantation cyclophosphamide. The naive gate required viable CD3+CD4+ or CD3+CD8+ cells with CCR7+CD45RA+CD45RO-CD95-CD27+CD28+ phenotype. The V gene end was trimmed by 3 bases and the J gene end by 5 bases; junction bases not matched to a gene: 7. Looked up from germline, CDR1 is LNHDA and CDR2 is SQIVND (reference sequence). This CDR3 is built from 15 residues. Sequencing used immunoSEQ multiplex PCR; TCRdb keeps in-frame clones, though not all of them. Among some 20,000 clones listed, approximately 98% were seen once. General observations from the study: Donor CD8+ memory clones often dominated recipient blood repertoires at later times. After PTCy, TRB diversity resembled that of CNI/methotrexate controls.

Remarks on this clone: Its matching antigen is unknown.

The sample was naive CD4+ T cells sorted from PBMCs. This rearrangement joins TRBV19 to TRBJ2-1; 7 nucleotides match TRBD1. The receptor was derived from a man in his forties in good health, CMV-negative, and a related stem cell transplant donor. DNA for the CDR3: TGTGCCAGTAGTATTAATGGGGACAGCGACAATGAGCAGTTCTTC. Protein: CASSINGDSDNEQFF.